There are a few counts of the clone carrying this TCR beta chain. Using a J-beta primer mix together with a sample-barcoded 5' primer, a second PCR was run for roughly 6 to 12 cycles. TCRdb processed the 5' RACE reads anew with MiXCR; each CDR3 protein has one entry. The sample includes 1,800,000 or so distinct CDR3 sequences, about two fifths of them seen just once. The germline V gene encodes CDR1 MGHRA and CDR2 YSYEKL. This CDR3 is built from 16 residues. V dropped 3 bases and J dropped 0 bases, with 15 bases sitting between them. The record originates from a study of blood T cells in healthy people across ages.

V and J are TRBV4-1 and TRBJ2-7; D gene uncertain. Sequenced input: blood. The clonotype originates from a human donor in good health. CDR3 in amino acids: CASSHFRPGSSYEQYF. CDR3 DNA sequence: TGCGCCAGCAGCCACTTTCGACCCGGCAGCTCCTACGAGCAGTACTTC.